The 18 T cell receptor beta chains below all came from one sample that was sequenced in a study of regulatory T cells in long-lasting Graves disease. Researchers made TCR beta libraries by using iRepertoire HTBI primers and running Arm-PCR on CDR3 regions. TCRdb called the multiplex PCR reads again in MiXCR, with one record for every CDR3 protein. The sample records around 250,000 distinct CDR3 sequences, 15% to 20% being singletons. The time point is: newly diagnosed GD, antithyroid drugs for less than 3 months. RNA isolated from PBMCs was used to make the TCR library. The same sample was also studied in work on T cells in Graves' hyperthyroidism and ophthalmopathy.

This sample comprised peripheral blood mononuclear cells (PBMCs), obtained at new diagnosis, from a patient treated with antithyroid drugs. Receptor source: a young woman with Graves disease.

The sample holds many counts of this clonotype. The chain joins TRBV15 to TRBJ1-2; TRBD1 aligns across 9 bases. Unmatched junction bases numbered 7, after V lost 5 bases and J lost 3 bases. The CDR3 length is 15 residues. Germline V CDR1 and CDR2: LNHNV, YYDKDF (reference sequence). CDR3 in amino acids: CATSPGQGIDYGYTF. In DNA, the CDR3 is TGTGCCACCAGCCCCGGACAGGGGATTGACTATGGCTACACCTTC.

With regard to this clonotype: It is likely a read error: a sequence one base away is far more abundant. The CDR3 coding sequence is TGTGCCAGCACCCGGGGGGGGGGCTCTGATGAGCAGTCCTTC. Amino acid sequence: CASTRGGGSDEQSF. The rearrangement links TRBV7-9 to TRBJ2-4; 8 bases fit TRBD2. The CDR3 runs to 14 residues. Germline V gene lookup returns CDR1 SEHNR and CDR2 FQNEAQ (reference sequence).

This clonotype was seen many times. This sequence joins TRBV20-1 and TRBJ1-3, with D perhaps TRBD1 (6 bases). The CDR3 is 13 residues long. Trimming shortened V by 5 bases and J by 4 bases, and 12 bases separated the two germline ends. Germline-derived CDR1 and CDR2 are DFQATT and SNEGSKA (reference sequence). DNA of the CDR3: TGCAGTGCTGCGCAGGGGTACGGAAACACCATATATTTT. Its translation: CSAAQGYGNTIYF.

This clonotype has ten or more counts. The rearrangement uses TRBV18 and TRBJ1-1, with D unclear. The germline CDR1 and CDR2 sequences are KGHSH and LQKENI. Trimming pared 8 bases from V and 3 bases from J, leaving 13 bases between. The CDR3 is 13 residues long. The CDR3 spells CASSYGVDTEAFF. Here the CDR3 DNA reads TGTGCCAGCAGTTACGGGGTTGACACTGAAGCTTTCTTT. Full variable domain (outside the CDR3, taken from reference TRBV18 and TRBJ1-1): NAGVMQNPRHLVRRRGQEARLRCSPMKGHSHVYWYRQLPEEGLKFMVYLQKENIIDESGMPKERFSAEFPKEGPSILRIQQVVRGDSAAYFCASSYGVDTEAFFGQGTRLTVV.

The table lists this clonotype with many counts. J is TRBJ1-4 and V is TRBV9, with D possibly being TRBD1 (5 bases). CDR3 length: 14 residues. Trimming shortened V by 3 bases and J by 0 bases, and 6 bases separated the two germline ends. CDR1 is SGDLS and CDR2 is YYNGEE in the germline V gene. The CDR3 DNA is TGTGCCAGCAGCGGGACAACAACTAATGAAAAACTGTTTTTT. Translated: CASSGTTTNEKLFF.

This clonotype has a count of ten or more. The chain employs TRBV2 and TRBJ1-1; no clear D gene. Germline V gives CDR1 SNHLY, CDR2 FYNNEI. Trimming stripped 2 bases from V and 8 bases from J, with 18 bases between. The CDR3 is 15 amino acids. The CDR3 region has the DNA TGTGCCAGCAGTGAAATCCGGCAGCTTCAAGGGGAAGCTTTCTTT. This encodes CASSEIRQLQGEAFF.

This clonotype has ten or more counts. The CDR3 sequence is CASSFLGASTDTQYF. The CDR3 DNA is TGCGCCAGCAGCTTCCTAGGGGCGAGCACAGATACGCAGTATTTT. The rearrangement uses TRBV5-1 and TRBJ2-3; D possibly corresponds to TRBD1 (5 bases). Germline CDR1 and CDR2: SGHRS and YFSETQ. V was trimmed by 2 bases and J by 0 bases, leaving 10 bases between them. The length of the CDR3 is 15 residues.

The sample holds many counts of this clonotype. This rearrangement joins TRBV7-2 to TRBJ1-2; the D is unclear. V lost 3 bases and J 3 bases, leaving 8 bases between the germline ends. The V gene's germline CDR1 is SGHTA and CDR2 FQGNSA. This CDR3 is built from 13 residues. CDR3 DNA: TGTGCCAGCAGCTTCGGTCGAGACTATGGCTACACCTTC. This gives the protein CASSFGRDYGYTF.

Here the CDR3 reads CASSLGTGPNEQYF. In nucleotides, the CDR3 is TGTGCCAGCTCACTGGGAACAGGTCCTAACGAGCAGTACTTC. The chain combines TRBV18 with TRBJ2-7; a possible D gene is TRBD1 (5 bases). CDR3 length: 14 amino acids. From germline, CDR1 is KGHSH and CDR2 LQKENI. Trimming pared 4 bases from V and 5 bases from J, leaving 15 bases between.

This clonotype was recorded at least ten times. V and J are TRBV20-1 and TRBJ1-1, with no clear D. The V and J ends lost 5 bases and 4 bases respectively, with 11 bases between them. CDR3 length equals 12 residues. Germline values: CDR1 DFQATT, CDR2 SNEGSKA (reference sequence). The CDR3 coding sequence is TGCAGTGCTCCCGGGGAGACCACTGAAGCTTTCTTT. It translates to CSAPGETTEAFF.

About this clonotype itself: Since a much larger clone is just one base distant, this may be a read error. The rearrangement joins TRBV6-2 or TRBV6-3 to TRBJ1-2; D gene unclear. Germline V lookup: CDR1 MNHEY, CDR2 SVGEGT. The length of the CDR3 is 14 residues. In DNA form, the CDR3 reads TGTGCCTGCAGTTACTCGAGACAAGGAGAAGGCTACACCTTC. This gives the protein CACSYSRQGEGYTF.

Of note for this clonotype: With a much larger clone just one base away, this may be a read error. This chain connects TRBV7-2 to TRBJ1-3, with D unresolved. From germline, CDR1 is SGHTA and CDR2 FQGNSA. There are 16 residues in the CDR3. V was pared by 4 bases and J by 0 bases, with 13 bases between. The CDR3 DNA sequence: TGTGCCAGCAGCTCCTGGTCCGGCTACTCTGGAAACACCATATATTTT. Its protein product is CASSSWSGYSGNTIYF.

This clonotype occurred many times. The chain is built from TRBV15 and TRBJ2-1, with 9 bases lining up with TRBD2. The ends lost 4 bases at V and 5 bases at J; junction bases unmatched: 12. The CDR3 covers 17 residues. Germline CDR1 is LNHNV and CDR2 is YYDKDF (reference sequence). DNA for the CDR3: TGTGCCACCAGCACCACAACCACGGGACTAGCCCACAATGAGCAGTTCTTC. This translates into CATSTTTTGLAHNEQFF.

This clonotype has just a few counts. In DNA, the CDR3 is TGCAGCGCACAACAGGGCCCCAACTATGGCTACACCTTC. It is translated as CSAQQGPNYGYTF. This chain links TRBV29-1 with TRBJ1-2; perhaps TRBD1 as D (6 bases). Deletions cut 7 bases from V and 2 bases from J, with 14 bases between. From germline, CDR1 is SQVTM and CDR2 ANQGSEA. CDR3 size: 13 residues.

This clonotype was recorded many times. This chain uses TRBV7-8 with TRBJ2-3; 8 positions agree with TRBD2. Germline values: CDR1 SGHVS, CDR2 FQNEAQ. V was pared by 5 bases and J by 4 bases, with 17 bases of the junction left unmatched. The CDR3 loop spans 18 amino acids. CDR3 region: CASSPQIAGPTWPDTQYF. The CDR3 DNA reads as TGTGCCAGCAGCCCACAAATAGCGGGGCCTACCTGGCCAGATACGCAGTATTTT. The full variable domain, with the rest looked up from reference TRBV7-8 and TRBJ2-3, is GAGVSQSPRYKVAKRGQDVALRCDPISGHVSLFWYQQALGQGPEFLTYFQNEAQLDKSGLPSDRFFAERPEGSVSTLKIQRTQQEDSAVYLCASSPQIAGPTWPDTQYFGPGTRLTVL.

Worth noting for this clonotype: With a much larger clone just one base away, this may be a read error. The V call is TRBV9, the J call TRBJ2-3; no definite D call. This CDR3 has 13 amino acids. CDR1 SGDLS and CDR2 YYNGEE come from the germline V gene. CDR3 nucleotide sequence: TGTGCCCGCAGCGTAAAGGGCACAGATACGCAGTATTTT. Amino acids: CARSVKGTDTQYF. Full variable domain (remainder filled in from reference TRBV9 and TRBJ2-3): DSGVTQTPKHLITATGQRVTLRCSPRSGDLSVYWYQQSLDQGLQFLIQYYNGEERAKGNILERFSAQQFPDLHSELNLSSLELGDSALYFCARSVKGTDTQYFGPGTRLTVL.

This clonotype was counted ten times or more. The V gene is TRBV18, the J gene TRBJ1-5; no reliable D call. The CDR3 covers 14 residues. V shed 3 bases and J shed 6 bases, with 12 bases lying between them. Germline CDR1 is KGHSH and CDR2 is LQKENI. The CDR3 loop is CASSPSKGSQPQHF. The CDR3 nucleotides are TGTGCCAGCTCACCCAGTAAAGGGTCTCAGCCCCAGCATTTT.

This clonotype was found a few times. The V call is TRBV6-2 or TRBV6-3, the J call TRBJ1-4; D not resolved. CDR1 and CDR2 (germline): MNHEY, SVGEGT. The ends were cut back, 6 bases at V and 4 bases at J, with 21 bases in the middle. The CDR3 length is 17 residues. In DNA form, the CDR3 reads TGTGCCAGCAGCCTAAACTCGGGAGGGTTGAGTAATGAAAAACTGTTTTTT. It yields the protein CASSLNSGGLSNEKLFF.